A single sample is the source of the 14 T cell receptor beta chains below, sequenced in a study of T cells in Graves' hyperthyroidism and ophthalmopathy. Amplified TCR beta CDR3 regions derived from RNA transcripts. HTBI primers were employed in a first-round RT-PCR of the TCR CDR3. TCRdb used MiXCR to reprocess the multiplex PCR reads, holding one entry per CDR3 protein. Of about 130,000 distinct CDR3 sequences in the sample, approximately 20% are singletons; the top ten hold about 67%. Sequencing was done on a sample of blood. These TCRs come from a woman aged 45-65 years with Graves' hyperthyroidism that later progressed to Graves' ophthalmopathy.

This clonotype turned up a few times. The V call is TRBV20-1, the J call TRBJ2-5; 13 bases are a match to TRBD2. The J segment lost 13 bases and the V segment lost 4 bases, leaving 3 bases of the junction unmatched. The CDR3 loop spans 11 amino acids. Germline CDR1 is DFQATT and CDR2 is SNEGSKA (reference sequence). The CDR3 coding sequence is TGCAGTGCTAAACTAGCGGGAGGGGCGTACTTC. It yields the protein CSAKLAGGAYF.

This clonotype was found a few times. This chain links TRBV6-1 with TRBJ2-6, with TRBD1 matching over 10 bases. The CDR3 has 17 amino acids. Looked up from germline, CDR1 is MNHNS and CDR2 is SASEGT. Trimming at V came to 7 bases and at J to 1 base, leaving 7 bases not matched to a gene. CDR3 protein: CASNPGQGYSGANVLTF. The CDR3 DNA reads TGTGCCAGCAACCCGGGACAGGGGTATTCTGGGGCCAACGTCCTGACTTTC.

This clonotype was seen at least ten times. This chain joins TRBV5-1 and TRBJ2-2; 10 positions agree with TRBD2. The CDR3 sequence is 16 residues long. The V gene end was trimmed by 4 bases and the J gene end by 6 bases; junction bases not matched to a gene: 9. The germline CDR1 and CDR2 sequences are SGHRS and YFSETQ. CDR3 coding DNA: TGCGCCAGCAGCGTGTTAGCGGGAGGTGTGGCCGGGGAGCTGTTTTTT. Its translation is CASSVLAGGVAGELFF.

The chain is built from TRBV6-2 or TRBV6-3 and TRBJ2-5, with D uncertain. The CDR3 sequence is 12 residues long. The V gene lost 7 bases and the J gene lost 8 bases, with 14 bases spanning the gap. Germline V gene sequence: CDR1 MNHEY, CDR2 SVGEGT. CDR3 loop: CASTGTLFTQYF. DNA of the CDR3: TGTGCCAGCACGGGCACACTTTTCACCCAGTACTTC.

The chain employs TRBV11-2 and TRBJ2-7; 7 bases fit TRBD1. In germline, CDR1 is SGHAT, CDR2 FQNNGV. Unmatched junction bases numbered 2, after V lost 3 bases and J lost 3 bases. The CDR3 runs to 13 residues. The DNA for the CDR3 is TGTGCCAGCAGCTTTGGGACAGACTACGAGCAGTACTTC. Its translation: CASSFGTDYEQYF.

The chain recombines TRBV6-1 with TRBJ2-2; 9 positions match TRBD2. CDR3 size: 16 residues. The ends lost 3 bases at V and 1 base at J; junction bases unmatched: 3. Germline-derived CDR1 and CDR2 are MNHNS and SASEGT. CDR3 bases: TGTGCCAGCAGTGAGTTGACTAGCGGGAACACCGGGGAGCTGTTTTTT. It codes for CASSELTSGNTGELFF.

This clonotype was observed a handful of times. V and J are TRBV28 and TRBJ1-3; no clear D gene. The CDR3 loop spans 15 amino acids. Germline V gene lookup returns CDR1 MDHEN and CDR2 SYDVKM. Trimming pared 7 bases from V and 0 bases from J, leaving 13 bases between. CDR3 nucleotide sequence: TGTGCCAGCACCCCCCTCGGGAGCTCTGGAAACACCATATATTTT. This codes for CASTPLGSSGNTIYF. The full variable domain, completed using reference TRBV28 and TRBJ1-3, is DVKVTQSSRYLVKRTGEKVFLECVQDMDHENMFWYRQDPGLGLRLIYFSYDVKMKEKGDIPEGYSVSREKKERFSLILESASTNQTSMYLCASTPLGSSGNTIYFGEGSWLTVV.

The chain is built from TRBV12-3 or TRBV12-4 and TRBJ2-7, with D perhaps TRBD1 or TRBD2 (5 bases each). V dropped 6 bases and J dropped 4 bases, with 10 bases sitting between them. The CDR3 length is 12 residues. CDR3 in DNA: TGTGCCAGCAGATTTGAGGGGTACGAGCAGTACTTC. Protein product: CASRFEGYEQYF.

This clonotype has ten or more counts. The chain has TRBV20-1 and TRBJ1-1; possibly TRBD1 for D (6 bases). Germline V gene data show CDR1 as DFQATT and CDR2 as SNEGSKA (reference sequence). The CDR3 covers 13 residues. V dropped 6 bases and J dropped 1 base, with 12 bases sitting between them. The CDR3 nucleotides read TGCAGTGCCTGCGGACAGTCGAACACTGAAGCTTTCTTT. Encoded protein: CSACGQSNTEAFF.

This clonotype was found many times. The chain carries TRBV6-1 and TRBJ2-7, with TRBD1 matching over 8 bases. CDR1 MNHNS and CDR2 SASEGT come from the germline V gene. The junction had 5 bases not matched to a gene; V was cut back by 5 bases and J by 2 bases. This CDR3 is 14 amino acids long. The CDR3 protein is CASSYQQGAYEQYF. CDR3 coding DNA: TGTGCCAGCAGTTACCAACAGGGGGCCTACGAGCAGTACTTC.

This clonotype showed up many times. The rearrangement joins TRBV20-1 to TRBJ2-5, with D possibly being TRBD1 (6 bases). V shed 3 bases and J shed 0 bases, with 14 bases lying between them. The CDR3 loop spans 15 amino acids. Germline V gives CDR1 DFQATT, CDR2 SNEGSKA (reference sequence). The CDR3 loop is CSASTGKVYQETQYF. In nucleotides, the CDR3 is TGCAGTGCTAGCACAGGGAAGGTCTACCAAGAGACCCAGTACTTC.

At least ten counts were recorded for this clonotype. The V and J genes are TRBV11-2 and TRBJ2-7; 7 bases map to TRBD1. Unmatched junction bases numbered 5, after V lost 5 bases and J lost 4 bases. Germline-derived CDR1 and CDR2 are SGHAT and FQNNGV. This CDR3 spans 13 amino acids. CDR3 DNA sequence: TGTGCCAGCAGCCGGGACAGACTGTACGAGCAGTACTTC. Amino acid sequence: CASSRDRLYEQYF. Together with reference TRBV11-2 and TRBJ2-7, the CDR3 gives the full variable domain: EAGVAQSPRYKIIEKRQSVAFWCNPISGHATLYWYQQILGQGPKLLIQFQNNGVVDDSQLPKDRFSAERLKGVDSTLKIQPAKLEDSAVYLCASSRDRLYEQYFGPGTRLTVT.

The V call is TRBV20-1, the J call TRBJ1-1; D unresolved. Germline CDR1 and CDR2: DFQATT and SNEGSKA (reference sequence). V shed 3 bases and J shed 3 bases, with 14 bases lying between them. CDR3 length: 14 amino acids. The CDR3, as DNA: TGCAGTGCTAGGGTCCCAGCGAGGGACACTGAAGCTTTCTTT. As protein: CSARVPARDTEAFF.

In this sample, this clonotype turned up many times. The gene calls are TRBV10-2 and TRBJ2-7; D tentatively fits TRBD1 or TRBD2 (6 bases each). The CDR3 is made up of 13 amino acids. Trimming stripped 6 bases from V and 0 bases from J, with 9 bases between. The V gene's germline CDR1 is WSHSY and CDR2 SAAADI. CDR3 loop: CASRGGSSYEQYF. The CDR3 DNA follows: TGCGCCAGCAGGGGGGGCAGCTCCTACGAGCAGTACTTC.